These 4 T cell receptor beta chains share one sample of origin, sequenced in a study of Graves' ophthalmopathy and Graves' hyperthyroidism. Beta-chain TCR CDR3 regions were amplified from RNA transcripts. HTBI primers were used in a first-round RT-PCR, which preceded a second-round multiplex PCR. TCRdb independently ran MiXCR on the multiplex PCR reads; one entry per CDR3 protein. This table holds about half a million distinct CDR3 sequences, 13% to 15% found once. The sample was blood. The receptors stem from a woman aged 30 to 39 with Graves' ophthalmopathy.

At least ten counts were recorded for this clonotype. The rearrangement links TRBV2 to TRBJ2-7, with D possibly being TRBD1 (5 bases). The V end was cut by 6 bases, the J end by 1 base, with 10 bases between. The CDR3 consists of 13 residues. Germline assignment: CDR1 SNHLY and CDR2 FYNNEI. The CDR3 is CASRATVSYEQYF. The CDR3 DNA reads as TGTGCCAGCAGGGCGACAGTTTCCTACGAGCAGTACTTC.

This clonotype was seen only a few times. This chain joins TRBV18 and TRBJ1-5; possible D gene TRBD1, 6 bases. This CDR3 is built from 16 residues. Trimming took 6 bases from V and 2 from J, leaving 17 bases between them. Germline CDR1 is KGHSH and CDR2 is LQKENI. DNA of the CDR3: TGTGCCAGCTCTCACAGTGGGGGCATGGGCAATCAGCCCCAGCATTTT. It translates to CASSHSGGMGNQPQHF.

This clonotype was counted many times. The rearrangement links TRBV12-3 or TRBV12-4 to TRBJ2-7; 9 bases line up with TRBD1. The CDR3 contains 14 residues. The junction had 2 bases not matched to a gene; V was cut back by 4 bases and J by 1 base. The CDR3 sequence is CASSSGQGSYEQYF. The DNA for the CDR3 is TGTGCCAGCAGTTCAGGACAGGGGTCCTACGAGCAGTACTTC.

Remarks on this clonotype: An end of the junction differs from the germline gene, which may be a read error. The chain employs TRBV20-1 and TRBJ1-5, with a weak D call TRBD1 (6 bases). Looked up from germline, CDR1 is DFQATT and CDR2 is SNEGSKA (reference sequence). This CDR3 has 15 residues. The CDR3, as DNA: TGCAGTGCTAGAGTGGCAGGGACAAGCTATCAGCCTCAGCATTTT. Its translation is CSARVAGTSYQPQHF.